This T cell receptor beta chain stems from a study of CD8 T cells in ankylosing spondylitis. Study-wide results and caveats: In ankylosing spondylitis blood, a motif of about eight highly homologous TCR beta variants appeared characteristic. Earlier reports found some motif variants in synovial fluid and blood in reactive arthritis.

Of note for this clonotype: The antigen remains undetermined.

This CDR3 has 17 residues. V dropped 3 bases and J dropped 1 base, with 16 bases sitting between them. Per the germline V gene, CDR1 is SGHTA and CDR2 is FQGNSA. Library preparation for TCR beta used quantitative 5'-RACE with molecular barcodes. MiXCR was run by TCRdb on the 5' RACE reads, yielding one entry per CDR3 protein. Among under 250,000 distinct CDR3 sequences listed, around 24% were seen once. The sequenced sample was blood, either unsorted or a sorted T cell fraction (not recorded which). The rearrangement uses TRBV7-2 and TRBJ1-5; D not resolved. The clonotype was recovered from a male donor with ankylosing spondylitis or in good health (not recorded which). CDR3 loop: CASSLSIGTGSNQPQHF. In nucleotides, the CDR3 is TGTGCCAGCAGCTTGTCAATTGGAACGGGGAGCAATCAGCCCCAGCATTTT.